This is a list of T cell receptor beta chains from one sample in a study of regulatory T cells in long-lasting Graves disease. MiXCR, run by TCRdb on the multiplex PCR reads, gives a single entry per CDR3 protein. Altogether a few hundred thousand distinct CDR3 sequences are present, about a sixth being singletons, with the ten largest covering approximately 24%. Sequenced material: peripheral blood mononuclear cells (PBMCs), taken at new diagnosis, from a patient treated with antithyroid drugs. The receptor set was obtained from a female donor with Graves disease. CDR3s include the opening cysteine and the closing phenylalanine or tryptophan. A D gene is named only where the DNA matches it firmly. Part of the rows lack a size; the others show once, few, many or a class for expanded clones.

J gene | D gene | V gene | clone size | CDR3 protein | CDR3 DNA
TRBJ2-7 | NA | TRBV3-1 | many | CASSLIVGAYEQYF | TGTGCCAGCAGTCTTATAGTCGGAGCTTACGAGCAGTACTTC
TRBJ1-5 | TRBD1 | TRBV12-3/TRBV12-4 | NA | CASSITGGNQPQHF | TGTGCCAGCAGTATCACAGGGGGTAATCAGCCCCAGCATTTT
TRBJ2-1 | NA | TRBV27 | many | CASSLYRFNEQFF | TGTGCCAGCAGTTTATATCGGTTCAATGAGCAGTTCTTC
TRBJ2-1 | NA | TRBV6-1 | NA | CASNTIRGDNNEQFF | TGTGCCAGCAACACCATCAGGGGCGATAACAATGAGCAGTTCTTC
TRBJ2-5 | TRBD2 | TRBV6-1 | many | CASRGVAGGQETQYF | TGTGCCAGCAGGGGAGTAGCGGGAGGGCAAGAGACCCAGTACTTC
TRBJ1-5 | TRBD1 | TRBV28 | many | CASSLRTGVINQPQHF | TGTGCCAGCAGTTTAAGGACAGGGGTTATCAATCAGCCCCAGCATTTT
TRBJ2-6 | NA | TRBV24-1 | many | CATSDLAAGDSGANVLTF | TGTGCCACCAGTGATTTAGCTGCAGGAGACTCTGGGGCCAACGTCCTGACTTTC
TRBJ2-3 | NA | TRBV12-3/TRBV12-4 | NA | CASYGLSYGADTQYF | TGTGCCAGCTACGGGCTGAGTTACGGCGCAGATACGCAGTATTTT
TRBJ2-7 | NA | TRBV7-9 | NA | CASSSRRARDSSYEQYF | TGTGCCAGCAGCTCCCGACGGGCGCGGGACTCCTCCTACGAGCAGTACTTC
TRBJ1-4 | TRBD1 | TRBV18 | few | CASSLPGTGNFEKLFF | TGTGCCAGCTCACTACCCGGGACAGGGAATTTTGAAAAACTGTTTTTT
TRBJ1-2 | NA | TRBV2 | many | CASSTGSNYGYTF | TGTGCCAGCAGTACAGGTTCTAACTATGGCTACACCTTC
TRBJ2-7 | TRBD2 | TRBV7-2 | many | CASSLGTSGRDYEQYF | TGTGCCAGCAGCTTAGGGACTAGCGGGAGGGATTACGAGCAGTACTTC
TRBJ2-5 | TRBD1 | TRBV2 | NA | CASSETGQKETQYF | TGTGCCAGCAGTGAGACAGGGCAAAAAGAGACCCAGTACTTC
TRBJ1-4 | NA | TRBV29-1 | many | CSVSEWGAGEKLFF | TGCAGCGTTTCCGAATGGGGGGCGGGTGAAAAACTGTTTTTT
TRBJ2-7 | TRBD2 | TRBV9 | many | CASSKLLAGPSYEQYF | TGTGCCAGCAGCAAACTCTTAGCGGGACCGTCCTACGAGCAGTACTTC
TRBJ2-1 | NA | TRBV7-3 | many | CASSKLGSRVGGNEQFF | TGTGCCAGCAGCAAACTTGGGTCCAGGGTGGGGGGCAATGAGCAGTTCTTC
TRBJ1-1 | TRBD1 | TRBV7-9 | many | CASSQPGGGHTEAFF | TGTGCCAGCAGTCAACCAGGGGGCGGACACACTGAAGCTTTCTTT
TRBJ2-1 | NA | TRBV7-8 | many | CASSLAPDHYNEQFF | TGTGCCAGCAGCTTAGCGCCTGACCACTACAATGAGCAGTTCTTC
TRBJ2-3 | NA | TRBV30 | many | CAWNRLAGITDTQYF | TGTGCCTGGAATAGGCTAGCAGGAATCACAGATACGCAGTATTTT
TRBJ2-1 | NA | TRBV7-2 | many | CASSPQYNEQFF | TGTGCCAGCAGCCCCCAGTACAATGAGCAGTTCTTC
TRBJ2-1 | NA | TRBV20-1 | few | CSAHRESYNEQFF | TGCAGTGCTCACCGGGAATCCTACAATGAGCAGTTCTTC
TRBJ2-5 | TRBD1 | TRBV11-2 | many | CASSPRQGKETQYF | TGTGCCAGCAGCCCGAGACAGGGGAAAGAGACCCAGTACTTC
TRBJ1-2 | TRBD1 | TRBV30 | many | CAWSVPDRGNGYTF | TGTGCCTGGAGTGTACCGGACAGGGGCAACGGCTACACCTTC
TRBJ2-7 | NA | TRBV20-1 | NA | CSARDYGAAPSREQYF | TGCAGTGCTAGAGATTACGGGGCAGCCCCCTCTAGGGAGCAGTACTTC
TRBJ1-1 | TRBD1 | TRBV12-3/TRBV12-4 | many | CASRSTGGYSEAFF | TGTGCCAGCAGATCGACAGGGGGGTATAGTGAAGCTTTCTTT
TRBJ1-1 | NA | TRBV30 | many | CAWRAQVNTEAFF | TGTGCCTGGAGAGCTCAAGTGAACACTGAAGCTTTCTTT
TRBJ2-5 | TRBD2 | TRBV11-2 | many | CASSLGTSVAGQETQYF | TGTGCCAGCAGCTTAGGGACTAGCGTGGCAGGCCAAGAGACCCAGTACTTC
TRBJ2-1 | TRBD2 | TRBV9 | NA | CASSVEGTSGRAGLIEQFF | TGTGCCAGCAGCGTAGAGGGGACTAGCGGGAGGGCCGGGTTAATTGAGCAGTTCTTC
TRBJ2-1 | NA | TRBV19 | once | CASTTGTPNYNEQFF | TGTGCCAGTACCACCGGGACACCTAACTACAATGAGCAGTTCTTC
TRBJ2-1 | TRBD2 | TRBV20-1 | many | CSARGGLADSYNEQFF | TGCAGTGCTAGAGGGGGACTAGCGGATTCCTACAATGAGCAGTTCTTC
TRBJ1-6 | NA | TRBV4-3 | NA | CASSQGDTGHTLHF | TGCGCCAGCAGCCAGGGTGATACAGGGCATACCCTCCACTTT
TRBJ2-7 | TRBD2 | TRBV12-3/TRBV12-4 | many | CASSAPRTGRSSGSSYEQYF | TGTGCCAGCAGTGCCCCCAGGACAGGGCGGTCTAGCGGGAGTTCGTACGAGCAGTACTTC
TRBJ1-2 | NA | TRBV12-3/TRBV12-4 | many | CASSPSGTLGLYGYTF | TGTGCCAGCAGTCCCTCCGGGACATTGGGGCTCTATGGCTACACCTTC
TRBJ1-5 | NA | TRBV28 | many | CASSFGGPQGFQPQHF | TGTGCCAGCAGTTTCGGGGGACCACAGGGCTTTCAGCCCCAGCATTTT
TRBJ2-1 | TRBD1 | TRBV20-1 | NA | CSAVPGQGVVEQFF | TGCAGTGCAGTACCCGGACAGGGGGTAGTTGAGCAGTTCTTC
TRBJ2-1 | NA | TRBV10-1 | many | CASSESIDRAYNEQFF | TGCGCCAGCAGTGAGTCGATAGATAGAGCCTACAATGAGCAGTTCTTC
TRBJ1-4 | NA | TRBV12-3/TRBV12-4 | many | CASSVRATNEKLFF | TGTGCCAGCAGTGTCCGGGCCACTAATGAAAAACTGTTTTTT
TRBJ1-2 | TRBD1 | TRBV9 | NA | CASSVNSGGYGHTF | TGTGCCAGCAGCGTAAATTCAGGGGGCTATGGCCACACCTTC
TRBJ2-3 | TRBD2 | TRBV20-1 | many | CSASEREFLPIPDTQYF | TGCAGTGCTAGTGAGCGGGAGTTTCTCCCCATCCCAGATACGCAGTATTTT
TRBJ1-1 | TRBD1 | TRBV28 | NA | CASRSGTGDSDTEAFF | TGTGCCAGCAGAAGCGGGACAGGGGATTCGGACACTGAAGCTTTCTTT
TRBJ1-6 | NA | TRBV20-1 | many | CSARGPVTSGAPLHF | TGCAGTGCTAGAGGACCCGTGACCTCTGGCGCACCCCTCCACTTT
TRBJ2-7 | NA | TRBV7-2 | many | CASSSRGSYEQYF | TGTGCCAGCAGCTCCAGGGGCTCCTACGAGCAGTACTTC
TRBJ1-5 | TRBD1 | TRBV19 | NA | CASGQGRSNQPQHF | TGTGCCAGTGGACAGGGTCGGAGCAATCAGCCCCAGCATTTT
TRBJ1-3 | NA | TRBV30 | NA | CAWGQSGNTIYF | TGTGCCTGGGGTCAATCTGGAAACACCATATATTTT
TRBJ2-2 | NA | TRBV4-3 | many | CASSQGELHTGELFF | TGCGCCAGCAGCCAAGGGGAGCTCCACACCGGGGAGCTGTTTTTT
TRBJ1-3 | NA | TRBV5-1 | few | CASSLLASSGNTIYF | TGCGCCAGCAGCTTGTTAGCTTCGTCGGGAAACACCATATATTTT
TRBJ2-2 | TRBD2 | TRBV28 | NA | CASSRGGLAGARDTGELFF | TGTGCCAGCAGCCGGGGGGGACTAGCGGGAGCACGGGACACCGGGGAGCTGTTTTTT
TRBJ2-6 | NA | TRBV29-1 | many | CSVASRVGGSGANVLTF | TGCAGCGTCGCAAGCCGAGTTGGGGGCTCTGGGGCCAACGTCCTGACTTTC
TRBJ1-1 | NA | TRBV18 | many | CASLTQANTEAFF | TGTGCCAGCTTAACCCAGGCGAACACTGAAGCTTTCTTT
TRBJ2-2 | NA | TRBV25-1 | few | CASISTSWAGELFF | TGTGCCAGCATCTCGACTAGTTGGGCCGGGGAGCTGTTTTTT
TRBJ1-1 | NA | TRBV7-2 | many | CASSLGLYTEAFF | TGTGCCAGCAGCCTGGGACTGTACACTGAAGCTTTCTTT
TRBJ2-5 | TRBD2 | TRBV7-3 | many | CASSLGSGSQETQYF | TGTGCCAGCAGCTTAGGTAGCGGGTCACAAGAGACCCAGTACTTC
TRBJ1-1 | NA | TRBV29-1 | many | CSVGRGYGTEAFF | TGCAGCGTTGGGAGGGGGTACGGCACTGAAGCTTTCTTT
TRBJ2-7 | TRBD2 | TRBV11-2 | many | CASSLGLAGPTPHEQYF | TGTGCCAGCAGCTTGGGACTAGCGGGTCCTACTCCCCACGAGCAGTACTTC
TRBJ2-1 | TRBD2 | TRBV4-2 | few | CASSQVKAGGENEQFF | TGTGCCAGCAGCCAAGTAAAAGCGGGAGGGGAGAATGAGCAGTTCTTC
TRBJ2-7 | TRBD2 | TRBV28 | NA | CASRGGRALSYEQYF | TGTGCCAGCAGGGGCGGGAGGGCCTTATCCTACGAGCAGTACTTC
TRBJ2-1 | NA | TRBV24-1 | many | CATSDSRPGVYNEQFF | TGTGCCACCAGTGATTCCAGGCCCGGGGTTTACAATGAGCAGTTCTTC
TRBJ1-1 | NA | TRBV28 | many | CASNRVGTEAFF | TGTGCCAGCAACAGAGTAGGCACTGAAGCTTTCTTT
TRBJ2-1 | NA | TRBV12-3/TRBV12-4 | NA | CASSLRGRELYNEQFF | TGTGCCAGCAGTTTGAGGGGGCGGGAACTTTACAATGAGCAGTTCTTC
TRBJ2-3 | TRBD1 | TRBV27 | many | CASSIQGQGWTDTQYF | TGTGCCAGCAGTATACAGGGGCAAGGTTGGACAGATACGCAGTATTTT